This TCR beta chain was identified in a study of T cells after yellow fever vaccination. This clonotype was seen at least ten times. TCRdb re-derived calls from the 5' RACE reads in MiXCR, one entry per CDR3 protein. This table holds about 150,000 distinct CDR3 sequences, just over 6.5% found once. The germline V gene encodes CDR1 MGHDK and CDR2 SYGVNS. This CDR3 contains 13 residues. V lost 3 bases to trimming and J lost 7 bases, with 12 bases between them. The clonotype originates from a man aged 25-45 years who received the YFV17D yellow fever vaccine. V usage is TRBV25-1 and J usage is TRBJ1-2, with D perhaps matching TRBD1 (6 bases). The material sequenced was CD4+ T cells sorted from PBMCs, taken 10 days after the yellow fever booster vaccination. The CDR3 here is CASSDLPGVGYTF. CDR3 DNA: TGTGCCAGCAGTGATCTCCCAGGGGTTGGCTACACCTTC.